This TCR beta chain originates from a study of OX40 agonist ivuxolimab in advanced cancers. The study in broad terms: Ivuxolimab was a fully human IgG2 agonistic monoclonal antibody targeting the costimulatory receptor OX40 (CD134). Intravenous ivuxolimab was administered to patients every 2 weeks at six dose levels: 0.01, 0.1, 0.3, 1.5, 3 and 10 mg/kg. Among the approximately 50 dose-escalation patients, roughly 20 had hepatocellular carcinoma, about 15 melanoma, 9 renal cell carcinoma and 9 head and neck cancer. A male proportion of approximately 83% and a mean age of around 60 years, ranging from about 20 to 80, were recorded for the dose-escalation cohort. Prior anti-PD-1, anti-PD-L1 or anti-CTLA-4 therapy was permitted, and approximately 40% of dose-escalation patients had received checkpoint inhibitors. Partial responses occurred in three dose-escalation patients: two with cutaneous melanoma and one with hepatocellular carcinoma. Peripheral TCRbeta sequencing aimed to test whether ivuxolimab altered TCR sequence diversity and caused clonal T-cell expansion. The paper describes the monotherapy dose-escalation part (N of about 52 patients) of the phase I trial of ivuxolimab. Beyond this particular receptor, the publication reports: After ivuxolimab, more expanded clones were found on average in CD8+ T cells than in CD4+ T cells. Low levels of normalized T-cell clonal expansion were also seen in some nonresponding patients. The antigen specificity of the peripheral T cells that underwent clonal expansion was not determined. At doses of 0.1 to 3.0 mg/kg, clonal expansion of both CD4+ and CD8+ T cells in blood was seen between baseline and week 6. In the 0.1-3.0 mg/kg groups, partial responders were among the patients with the lowest normalized peripheral clonal expansion, particularly in CD8+ T cells.

Genomic DNA was extracted from sorted cells for sequencing of the TCRbeta CDR3 region. TCRbeta CDR3 regions were sequenced using the immunoSEQ Assay. The table was pulled from immuneACCESS by TCRdb, which kept in-frame rearrangements only. Such tables lose some clones; where checked, under half of the loss comes from unresolved V genes, and the rest has no known cause. This sample has about 21,000 clones in its table, and 88% of those were observed once. Jointly, the top ten make up about 10% of the sample. The germline V gene (reference sequence) gives CDR1 as SEHNR and CDR2 as FQNEAQ. Trimming takes 5 bases off V and 9 bases off J; junction bases not matched to a gene: 17. The CDR3 numbers 17 residues from cysteine through phenylalanine. Only the CDR3 DNA stays, 51 bases, in frame from base 1. As for this clone: The antigen this receptor binds is unknown. The input lacks base qualities; no much larger clone sits a single base away.

Patients with autoimmune disease history or receiving systemic immunosuppression were excluded from the trial. Peripheral blood for TCR sequencing was collected from all dose cohorts at baseline, on cycle 4 day 1, and on cycle 7 day 1. Samples came from an open-label, multicenter, first-in-human phase I dose-escalation trial of ivuxolimab. Adults with locally advanced or metastatic head and neck squamous cell, hepatocellular, melanoma or renal cell carcinoma were enrolled in the trial. Before TCR sequencing, CD4+ T cells and CD8+ T cells from peripheral blood were sorted into separate populations. This TCR was sampled from an adult with an advanced solid tumor such as melanoma, head and neck, liver or kidney cancer. In this chain, TRBV7-9 is recombined with TRBJ2-1, with TRBD2 matching 9 junction bases. Sequenced material: CD4+ or CD8+ T cells sorted from blood, taken in a trial of the OX40 agonist ivuxolimab. The DNA is as follows: TGTGCCAGCAGCCGTCGTGAGCGGGAGGCAAAGAGGGTTGAGCAGTTCTTC. Translated, this is CASSRREREAKRVEQFF.